The clone carrying this TCR beta chain was seen ten or more times. What it binds is not known. The data were obtained in a study of T-cell memory formation after mild COVID-19. Overall study findings and caveats: A balance of CD4 and CD8 characterized clones contracting day 15 to 85, whereas later expanders leaned CD4+.

TCRdb re-analysed the 5' RACE reads in MiXCR, keeping a single row per CDR3 protein. The table records about 610,000 distinct CDR3 sequences, roughly 17% of them present only once. Sequenced input: PBMCs or a T cell subset sorted from them (not recorded which). The clonotype was recovered from an adult woman who had mild COVID-19 (a few samples of this study predate the infection). Cell type and time point are not known.

The CDR3 protein is CASSLGRDYEQYF. In nucleotides, the CDR3 is TGTGCCAGCAGCTTAGGCCGGGACTACGAGCAGTACTTC. The chain carries TRBV7-2 and TRBJ2-7; TRBD2 might be the D (5 bases). The germline V and J ends were trimmed by 1 base and 3 bases, with 7 bases remaining between them. The length of the CDR3 is 13 residues. Germline V gene sequence: CDR1 SGHTA, CDR2 FQGNSA. The full variable domain, with the rest looked up from reference TRBV7-2 and TRBJ2-7, is GAGVSQSPSNKVTEKGKDVELRCDPISGHTALYWYRQSLGQGLEFLIYFQGNSAPDKSGLPSDRFSAERTGGSVSTLTIQRTQQEDSAVYLCASSLGRDYEQYFGPGTRLTVT.